This entry describes one T cell receptor beta chain. Its antigen has not been determined. No base-level quality is on record; no much larger clone is a single base apart. The data stem from a study of blood T cell repertoires in COVID-19 (dated by TCRdb to the early 2020s). A note on the overall study: Collaborator samples came from the United States, Italy and Spain and covered acute and convalescent phases of COVID-19. The material from the prospective study consisted of cDNA or gDNA derived from T cells, B-cell-depleted T cells, or PBMCs. Deeply sampled blood TCRbeta repertoires from subjects exposed to, actively infected with, or recovered from COVID-19 were included in the dataset. The repertoires were made available in a free public database intended to serve as a resource for research on the immune response to SARS-CoV-2. The samples were drawn from the first 160 participants of the ongoing ImmuneRACE study and from some 1,300 subjects provided by 6 global collaborators. A de-identified subject ID, COVID-19 status, age in years and sex were almost always included in the sample metadata. HLA class I and class II types, where available, came from metadata supplied by the sample provider rather than from assay-based typing. Summary of the overall study and its limitations: How much clinical and demographic metadata was included differed by source and by participant, and the metadata was provided uncurated.

Participants in the prospective study were enrolled through a virtual design, were aged roughly 18 to 100 years, and lived in 24 United States geographic areas. In the prospective study, participants were assigned to cohorts based on the clinical history participants reported in a screening survey and a study questionnaire. Each participant in the prospective study had whole blood, serum and a nasopharyngeal or oropharyngeal swab collected by mobile phlebotomists. Over an approximately two-month period, participants in the prospective study had the option of providing additional blood draws and questionnaires. Prospective study blood samples were shipped either frozen or at room temperature before DNA extraction. TCRbeta CDR3 regions were amplified from genomic DNA by means of the immunoSEQ Assay, a bias-controlled multiplex PCR. As for how the authors treated the data: Within the assay, amplification of reference gene primers was used to estimate how many nucleated cells each sample contained. To quantify the absolute abundance of each unique TCRbeta CDR3 rearrangement, sequence reads were collapsed and filtered. For each sample, productive Simpson clonality was calculated as the square root of Simpson's diversity index across productive rearrangements. Drawn from immuneACCESS, this table holds only the in-frame rearrangements with V and J called that TCRdb kept. Clones are partly lost; checked studies trace under half to an unresolved V gene and leave the rest unexplained. V and J calls and clone size are those listed in that table; D and trimming were worked out from the DNA. The sample includes around 130,000 clones, with approximately 84% observed a single time. The ten top clones hold around 3.7% of the sample.

The sequencing sample was made of PBMCs or T cells enriched from blood (not recorded which). The source of this sequence is a woman aged 50 to 60 with acute COVID-19.

The sequenced DNA is TGTGCCAGCAGCCCTCCTGGCGGGACGGACTACACCGGGGAGCTGTTTTTT. Its protein product is CASSPPGGTDYTGELFF. The V gene is TRBV9 and the J gene is TRBJ2-2, with a tentative D gene TRBD2 over 6 matching bases. The CDR1 and CDR2 encoded by the germline V gene are SGDLS and YYNGEE. Spanning cysteine to phenylalanine, the CDR3 consists of 17 amino acids. Only CDR3 DNA remains: 51 bases, in frame from the first base. The junction shows trimming of 4 bases on V and 3 bases on J, plus 19 bases between the germline ends.